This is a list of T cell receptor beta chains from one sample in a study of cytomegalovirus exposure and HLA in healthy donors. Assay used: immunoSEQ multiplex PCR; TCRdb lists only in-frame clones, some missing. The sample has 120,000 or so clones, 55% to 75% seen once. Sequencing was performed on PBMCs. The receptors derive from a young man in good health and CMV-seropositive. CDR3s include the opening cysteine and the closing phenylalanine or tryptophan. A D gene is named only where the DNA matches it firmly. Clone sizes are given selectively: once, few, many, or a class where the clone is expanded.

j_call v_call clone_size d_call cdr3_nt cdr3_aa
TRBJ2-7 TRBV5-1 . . TGCGCCAGCAGCTCGGGACTTTTCTCCTACGAGCAGTACTTC CASSSGLFSYEQYF
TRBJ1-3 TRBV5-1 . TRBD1 TGCGCCAGCAGCTTAGGGGACAGGGTCTCTGGAAACACCATATATTTT CASSLGDRVSGNTIYF
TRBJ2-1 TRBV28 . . TGTGCCAGCAGCATACAGGGATACAATGAGCAGTTCTTC CASSIQGYNEQFF
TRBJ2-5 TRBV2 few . TGTGCCAGCAGTGTCAGCCCCGGTGGAGGTAAACAAGAGACCCAGTACTTC CASSVSPGGGKQETQYF
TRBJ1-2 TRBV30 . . TGTGCCTGGAGTTCCAGGGGTGGCTACACCTTC CAWSSRGGYTF
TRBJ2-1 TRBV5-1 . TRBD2 TGCGCCAGCAGCTGGGAGATACTAGCGGGAGTAATGAAGCAGTTCTTC CASSWEILAGVMKQFF
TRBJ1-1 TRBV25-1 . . TGTGCCAGCAGTGTTTACTTGGCTATTCCTTTCGCGGCTGAAGCTTTCTTT CASSVYLAIPFAAEAFF
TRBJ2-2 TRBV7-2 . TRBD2 TGTGCCAGCAGCTTACCTAGGACTAGCGGAACCGGGGAGCTGTTTTTT CASSLPRTSGTGELFF
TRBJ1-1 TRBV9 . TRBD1 TGTGCCAGCAGCGTAGGGGACAGGAACACTGAAGCTTTCTTT CASSVGDRNTEAFF
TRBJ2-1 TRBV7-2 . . TGTGCCAGCAGGCCTGCTCCAGAAGGTGGGAGGAATGAGCAGTTCTTC CASRPAPEGGRNEQFF
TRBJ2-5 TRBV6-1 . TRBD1 TGTGCCAGCAGTGATTGGCAGGGGGCGCCCGCACAGTACTTC CASSDWQGAPAQYF
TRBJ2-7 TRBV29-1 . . TGCAGCGTTGCGGCCAGCGAAGAGCAGTACTTC CSVAASEEQYF
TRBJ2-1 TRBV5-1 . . TGCGCCAGCAGCCCCGGGGACTCCTACAATGAGCAGTTCTTC CASSPGDSYNEQFF
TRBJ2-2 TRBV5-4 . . TGTGCCAGCAGCTTGGATCTGGAGGGCGGGGAGCTGTTTTTT CASSLDLEGGELFF
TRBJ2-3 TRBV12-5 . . TGTGCTAGTGGTACCCCGGCGGGGAGATTACTGGATACGCAGTATTTT CASGTPAGRLLDTQYF
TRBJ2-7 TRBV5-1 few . TGCGCCAGCAGCTTGGCACAGGGGGGTAGCGGGGAGCAGTACTTC CASSLAQGGSGEQYF
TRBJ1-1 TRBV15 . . TGTGCCACCAGCAGAGACGTGACAGCCACTGAAGCTTTCTTT CATSRDVTATEAFF
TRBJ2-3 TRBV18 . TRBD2 TGTGCCAGCTCTTGGGCGGGAGGACTAGCTACGCAGTATTTT CASSWAGGLATQYF
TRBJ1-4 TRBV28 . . TGTGCCAGCAGTTCCGTTTCTGTCGGGGATCAGGAAAAACTGTTTTTT CASSSVSVGDQEKLFF
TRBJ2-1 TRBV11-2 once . TGTGCCAGCAGCTTAGAAGTGAGCGGGCAACCGTTCTTC CASSLEVSGQPFF
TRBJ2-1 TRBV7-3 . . TGTGCCAGCAGCTTGGAGAGCTCCTACAATGAGCAGTTCTTC CASSLESSYNEQFF
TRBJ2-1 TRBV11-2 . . TGTGCCAGCAGCCCGTGGCGGGGAAACAATGAGCAGTTCTTC CASSPWRGNNEQFF
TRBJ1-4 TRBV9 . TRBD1 TGTGCCAGCAGCACCCGCCAGGGGGGGACAGGGGGCCATTTTTGGGAAAAACTGTTTTTT CASSTRQGGTGGHFWEKLFF